This paragraph covers one T cell receptor beta chain sequence. Both 60 Vbeta primers and 13 Jbeta primers went into the PCR. Libraries were prepared by immunoSEQ multiplex PCR; TCRdb keeps only in-frame clonotypes and omits some of them. The sample lists roughly 150,000 clones, around three quarters seen once, with roughly 1% in the top ten. The sample originates from a study of cytomegalovirus exposure and HLA in healthy donors. Germline V gene sequence: CDR1 SGHRS, CDR2 YFSETQ. This CDR3 has 13 amino acids. V lost 4 bases to trimming and J lost 1 base, with 8 bases between them. This TCR came from a woman aged 40 to 50 in good health and CMV-seronegative. Sequenced: PBMCs. This chain connects TRBV5-1 to TRBJ1-2; D is unresolved. The CDR3 reads CASSQDGNYGYTF. The CDR3 nucleotides are TGCGCCAGCAGCCAGGATGGTAACTATGGCTACACCTTC.